Following are 26 T cell receptor beta chains from one sample sequenced in a study of technical replicates of blood from several donors. Data came from immunoSEQ multiplex PCR; TCRdb stores just in-frame clones and leaves some out. The sample records some 70,000 clones, roughly 92% being singletons. Sequencing used PBMCs. Source of these receptors: a human donor in good health. Some clones in this sample may be carry-over from other donors' samples.

This clone was found once. This rearrangement joins TRBV19 to TRBJ2-3; TRBD2 matches 7 bases. V lost 3 bases to trimming and J lost 2 bases; unmatched junction nucleotides: 8. This CDR3 is built from 16 residues. Germline V CDR1 and CDR2: LNHDA, SQIVND (reference sequence). DNA of the CDR3: TGTGCCAGTAGTATCTGGGCTAGCGGACACACAGATACGCAGTATTTT. It yields the protein CASSIWASGHTDTQYF.

This chain connects TRBV6-5 to TRBJ1-2, with 8 positions matching TRBD1. This CDR3 has 15 residues. Germline V gene lookup returns CDR1 MNHEY and CDR2 SVGAGI. J was trimmed by 4 bases and V by 5 bases; bases with no gene match: 9. The DNA for the CDR3 is TGTGCCAGCAGTCCTCCGGGGACAGGATCCTATGGCTACACCTTC. Protein sequence: CASSPPGTGSYGYTF.

This chain uses TRBV4-2 with TRBJ2-5; TRBD2 matches 11 bases. With 0 bases clipped from V and 5 bases from J, the junction kept 8 bases outside the gene matches. Germline CDR1 and CDR2: LGHNA and YNFKEQ. This CDR3 contains 17 residues. The CDR3 DNA follows: TGTGCCAGCAGCCAAGATGTGGTAGCGGGGGGGCACGAGACCCAGTACTTC. Amino acids: CASSQDVVAGGHETQYF.

The V call is TRBV5-5, the J call TRBJ2-7; no firm D call. The V and J ends lost 6 bases and 4 bases respectively, with 17 bases between them. The CDR3 has 14 amino acids. Germline CDR1 reads SGHKS; CDR2 reads YYEKEE (reference sequence). The CDR3 bases are TGTGCCAGCACCCTGGGCAGGCTTCCTTACGAGCAGTACTTC. Translating gives CASTLGRLPYEQYF. Using reference TRBV5-5 and TRBJ2-7 for the parts outside the CDR3, the full variable domain is DAGVTQSPTHLIKTRGQQVTLRCSPISGHKSVSWYQQVLGQGPQFIFQYYEKEERGRGNFPDRFSARQFPNYSSELNVNALLLGDSALYLCASTLGRLPYEQYFGPGTRLTVT.

J is TRBJ2-3 and V is TRBV7-8; D is uncertain. Looked up from germline, CDR1 is SGHVS and CDR2 is FQNEAQ. The V gene lost 5 bases and the J gene lost 6 bases, with 9 bases spanning the gap. The CDR3 is 12 residues long. This chain's CDR3 is CASSPLLDTQYF. CDR3 DNA sequence: TGTGCCAGCAGCCCATTACTGGATACGCAGTATTTT.

The chain employs TRBV18 and TRBJ2-7; 8 positions agree with TRBD1. V gave up 4 bases and J gave up 7 bases; unmatched junction bases: 9. Germline CDR1 is KGHSH and CDR2 is LQKENI. CDR3 length: 14 residues. CDR3 nucleotides: TGTGCCAGCTCACTGACAGGGGCATCCTGGGAGCAGTACTTC. This sequence encodes CASSLTGASWEQYF. Complete variable domain (other parts from reference TRBV18 and TRBJ2-7): NAGVMQNPRHLVRRRGQEARLRCSPMKGHSHVYWYRQLPEEGLKFMVYLQKENIIDESGMPKERFSAEFPKEGPSILRIQQVVRGDSAAYFCASSLTGASWEQYFGPGTRLTVT.

This chain joins TRBV19 and TRBJ1-1; 9 positions match TRBD1. V lost 3 bases to trimming and J lost 6 bases; unmatched junction nucleotides: 5. The germline V gene has CDR1 LNHDA and CDR2 SQIVND (reference sequence). The length of the CDR3 is 14 residues. The DNA for the CDR3 is TGTGCCAGTAGTATGTATACAGGGGGCTCTGAAGCTTTCTTT. Translation: CASSMYTGGSEAFF.

This chain connects TRBV7-2 to TRBJ2-5; TRBD2 is a possible D gene (5 bases). Germline CDR1 is SGHTA and CDR2 is FQGNSA. The CDR3 runs 14 residues. Trimming removed 6 bases from V and 2 bases from J, with 13 bases in between. In DNA form, the CDR3 reads TGTGCCAGCAGAAAACCGGGGTATCAAGAGACCCAGTACTTC. Translated: CASRKPGYQETQYF.

This clone occurred once. The genes are TRBV6-4 and TRBJ1-1; 8 bases map to TRBD1. The germline V gene encodes CDR1 MRHNA and CDR2 SNTAGT. The CDR3 has 16 amino acids. V lost 9 bases and J lost 0; bases outside the gene matches: 12. CDR3 in DNA: TGTGCCAGGAGGAAGTGGACAGGGAATATGAACACTGAAGCTTTCTTT. Residues: CARRKWTGNMNTEAFF.

The chain is built from TRBV5-1 and TRBJ1-1; D uncertain. The CDR3 totals 14 residues. The germline V and J ends were trimmed by 0 bases and 0 bases, with 6 bases remaining between them. Per the germline V gene, CDR1 is SGHRS and CDR2 is YFSETQ. CDR3 sequence reads: CASSLDGMNTEAFF. CDR3 in DNA: TGCGCCAGCAGCTTGGACGGTATGAACACTGAAGCTTTCTTT.

The rearrangement joins TRBV4-2 to TRBJ2-5; 9 bases agree with TRBD2. This CDR3 has 16 residues. V was clipped by 0 bases and J by 5 bases; unmatched bases: 7. From germline, CDR1 is LGHNA and CDR2 YNFKEQ. The CDR3 bases are TGTGCCAGCAGCCAAGATTTGCGGGGGGGCGGGGAGACCCAGTACTTC. It translates to CASSQDLRGGGETQYF.

The chain carries TRBV7-2 and TRBJ1-2, with 9 bases aligning to TRBD1. Germline-derived CDR1 and CDR2 are SGHTA and FQGNSA. J lost 7 bases, V lost 6 bases, and 9 bases had no gene match. The CDR3 is made up of 14 amino acids. CDR3 in DNA: TGTGCCAGCAGTTTTCCGGACAGGGGAGGTGGCTACACCTTC. Amino acids: CASSFPDRGGGYTF.

The chain combines TRBV5-6 with TRBJ2-7; 11 bases agree with TRBD2. Germline V gene data show CDR1 as SGHDT and CDR2 as YYEEEE. The CDR3 has 13 amino acids. V dropped 3 bases and J dropped 7; count of bases not matched to a gene: 3. CDR3 nucleotide sequence: TGTGCCAGCAGCTCACTAGCGGGAGCGGAGCAGTACTTC. Its translation: CASSSLAGAEQYF. Complete variable domain (other parts from reference TRBV5-6 and TRBJ2-7): DAGVTQSPTHLIKTRGQQVTLRCSPKSGHDTVSWYQQALGQGPQFIFQYYEEEERQRGNFPDRFSGHQFPNYSSELNVNALLLGDSALYLCASSSLAGAEQYFGPGTRLTVT.

The chain is built from TRBV6-6 and TRBJ1-2, with D possibly being TRBD1 (5 bases). The CDR3 loop spans 15 amino acids. Germline CDR1 reads MNHNY; CDR2 reads SVGAGI (reference sequence). With 8 bases removed from V and 3 bases from J, the gap between germline ends came to 19 bases. CDR3 sequence reads: CASGELWGRDYGYTF. The CDR3 region has the DNA TGTGCCAGCGGCGAATTGTGGGGCAGGGACTATGGCTACACCTTC.

This sequence joins TRBV7-9 and TRBJ2-5; 8 nucleotides align to TRBD1. CDR1 is SEHNR, CDR2 FQNEAQ, per germline (reference sequence). With 5 bases clipped from V and 3 bases from J, the junction kept 11 bases outside the gene matches. This CDR3 contains 16 residues. Written as DNA, the CDR3 is TGTGCCAGCAGCCTACGACAGGGGCCTGCTGAAGAGACCCAGTACTTC. Protein sequence: CASSLRQGPAEETQYF.

This clone was observed a handful of times. V gene TRBV18 combines with J gene TRBJ2-7, with 10 bases aligning to TRBD2. Germline V gene lookup returns CDR1 KGHSH and CDR2 LQKENI. This CDR3 is built from 15 residues. V dropped 3 bases and J dropped 5; count of bases not matched to a gene: 7. CDR3 nucleotides: TGTGCCAGCTCACCTCGGCTAGCGGGAGTCGACGAGCAGTACTTC. It translates to CASSPRLAGVDEQYF.

The chain employs TRBV5-4 and TRBJ1-2, with D possibly being TRBD1 (6 bases). This CDR3 comprises 14 residues. From germline, CDR1 is SGHNT and CDR2 YYREEE (reference sequence). The V and J ends lost 2 bases and 4 bases respectively, with 12 bases between them. CDR3 sequence reads: CASSFVGTSYGYTF. In DNA, the CDR3 is TGTGCCAGCAGCTTTGTAGGGACAAGCTATGGCTACACCTTC.

The rearrangement joins TRBV5-1 to TRBJ2-3, with a possible D match to TRBD1 (6 bases). The V end lost 3 bases, the J end lost 5 bases, and 10 bases lay between the germline ends. Germline loops: CDR1 SGHRS, CDR2 YFSETQ. The CDR3 consists of 13 residues. The CDR3 DNA reads as TGCGCCAGCAGCTCCTCGACAGGAGATACGCAGTATTTT. Its translation: CASSSSTGDTQYF.

This clone was observed once. V usage is TRBV5-4 and J usage is TRBJ2-5, with D possibly TRBD1 on 6 matching bases. The germline gives CDR1 SGHNT, CDR2 YYREEE (reference sequence). V lost 2 bases and J 5 bases, leaving 10 bases between the germline ends. This CDR3 is built from 13 residues. The CDR3 coding sequence is TGTGCCAGCAGCTTTACAGGGCGGGAGACCCAGTACTTC. It yields the protein CASSFTGRETQYF. Drawing the rest from reference TRBV5-4 and TRBJ2-5, the complete variable domain is ETGVTQSPTHLIKTRGQQVTLRCSSQSGHNTVSWYQQALGQGPQFIFQYYREEENGRGNFPPRFSGLQFPNYSSELNVNALELDDSALYLCASSFTGRETQYFGPGTRLLVL.

The chain couples TRBV4-2 to TRBJ2-7, with 9 bases fitting TRBD2. V was pared by 1 base and J by 5 bases, with 6 bases of the junction left unmatched. Germline CDR1 and CDR2: LGHNA and YNFKEQ. The CDR3 totals 15 residues. The CDR3 loop is CASSQVWRGGDEQYF. DNA of the CDR3: TGTGCCAGCAGCCAAGTTTGGCGGGGGGGCGACGAGCAGTACTTC.

The chain links TRBV6-1 to TRBJ1-2, with TRBD1 matching 9 bases. The germline gives CDR1 MNHNS, CDR2 SASEGT. CDR3 size: 12 residues. V lost 6 bases to trimming and J lost 4 bases; unmatched junction nucleotides: 0. This CDR3 reads CASRDRGYGYTF. For the CDR3, the DNA is TGTGCCAGCAGGGACAGGGGCTATGGCTACACCTTC.

V is TRBV6-5 and J is TRBJ2-2; 8 bases are shared with TRBD2. Per germline, CDR1 MNHEY and CDR2 SVGAGI. This CDR3 contains 16 residues. J gave up 4 bases and V 6 bases, and 10 bases lay outside the gene matches. CDR3 coding DNA: TGTGCCAGCAGCTACCCGGGGGGGGCCAGCACCGGGGAGCTGTTTTTT. Its translation: CASSYPGGASTGELFF.

CDR3 region: CASSLVNRGMNTGELFF. CDR3 nucleotides: TGTGCCAGCAGCTTAGTAAACAGGGGTATGAACACCGGGGAGCTGTTTTTT. The chain uses TRBV7-2 and TRBJ2-2; 7 nucleotides line up with TRBD1. The germline CDR1 and CDR2 sequences are SGHTA and FQGNSA. The V segment lost 1 base and the J segment 1 base; nucleotides outside the gene matches: 6. This CDR3 is 17 amino acids long. The entire variable domain, with the rest obtained from reference TRBV7-2 and TRBJ2-2, is as follows: GAGVSQSPSNKVTEKGKDVELRCDPISGHTALYWYRQSLGQGLEFLIYFQGNSAPDKSGLPSDRFSAERTGGSVSTLTIQRTQQEDSAVYLCASSLVNRGMNTGELFFGEGSRLTVL.

This clone was seen a handful of times. The chain recombines TRBV6-5 with TRBJ2-1, with a possible D match to TRBD2 (5 bases). V lost 6 bases, J lost 4 bases, and 16 bases lay in between. Germline V gene sequence: CDR1 MNHEY, CDR2 SVGAGI. This CDR3 contains 15 residues. CDR3 sequence: CASRLTDGKYNEQFF. In DNA, the CDR3 is TGTGCCAGCAGACTGACTGACGGGAAATACAATGAGCAGTTCTTC.

This clone was recorded once. This rearrangement joins TRBV6-6 to TRBJ2-7; D is unresolved. The CDR3 runs to 14 residues. Trimming removed 5 bases from V and 1 base from J, with 12 bases in between. Per germline, CDR1 MNHNY and CDR2 SVGAGI (reference sequence). CDR3 sequence: CASSRGPPSYEQYF. DNA of the CDR3: TGTGCCAGCAGTCGAGGCCCTCCTTCCTACGAGCAGTACTTC.

This rearrangement joins TRBV4-2 to TRBJ2-1; TRBD2 aligns across 8 bases. Germline V gene sequence: CDR1 LGHNA, CDR2 YNFKEQ. The CDR3 runs to 13 residues. The CDR3 loop reads CVPPSGGGNEQFF. Written as DNA, the CDR3 is TGTGTTCCGCCGAGCGGGGGAGGGAATGAGCAGTTCTTC.